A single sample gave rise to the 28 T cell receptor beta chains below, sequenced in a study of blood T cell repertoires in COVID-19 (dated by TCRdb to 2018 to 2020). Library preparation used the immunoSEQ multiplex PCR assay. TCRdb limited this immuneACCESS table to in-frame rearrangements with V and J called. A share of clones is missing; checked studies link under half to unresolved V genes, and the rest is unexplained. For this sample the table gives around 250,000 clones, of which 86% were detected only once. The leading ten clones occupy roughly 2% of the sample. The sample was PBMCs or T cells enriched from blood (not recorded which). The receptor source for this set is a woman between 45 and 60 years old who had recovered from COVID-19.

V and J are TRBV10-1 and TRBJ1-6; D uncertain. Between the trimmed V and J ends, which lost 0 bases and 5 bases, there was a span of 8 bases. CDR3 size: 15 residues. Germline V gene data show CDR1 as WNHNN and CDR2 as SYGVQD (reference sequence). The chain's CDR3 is CASSESRNDNSPLHF. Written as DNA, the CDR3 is TGCGCCAGCAGTGAGTCGAGGAACGATAATTCACCCCTCCACTTT.

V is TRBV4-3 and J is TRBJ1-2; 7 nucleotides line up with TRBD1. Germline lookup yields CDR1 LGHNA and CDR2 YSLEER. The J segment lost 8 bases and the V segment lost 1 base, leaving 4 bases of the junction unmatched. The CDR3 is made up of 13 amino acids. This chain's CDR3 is CASSQGQGSGYTF. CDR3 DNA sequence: TGCGCCAGCAGCCAAGGACAGGGTAGCGGCTACACCTTC.

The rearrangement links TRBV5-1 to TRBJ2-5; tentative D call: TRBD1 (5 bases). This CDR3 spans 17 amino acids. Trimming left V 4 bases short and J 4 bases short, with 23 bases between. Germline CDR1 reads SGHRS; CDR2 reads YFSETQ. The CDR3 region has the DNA TGCGCCAGCAGCAAGGTGGGGCAGGGCAAGGTGGGAGAGACCCAGTACTTC. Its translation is CASSKVGQGKVGETQYF. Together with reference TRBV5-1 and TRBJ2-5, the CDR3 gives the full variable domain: KAGVTQTPRYLIKTRGQQVTLSCSPISGHRSVSWYQQTPGQGLQFLFEYFSETQRNKGNFPGRFSGRQFSNSRSEMNVSTLELGDSALYLCASSKVGQGKVGETQYFGPGTRLLVL.

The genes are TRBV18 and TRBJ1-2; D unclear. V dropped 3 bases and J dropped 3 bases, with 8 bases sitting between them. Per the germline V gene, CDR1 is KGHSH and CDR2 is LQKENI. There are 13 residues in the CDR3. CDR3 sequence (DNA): TGTGCCAGCTCACCGGAGACCCACTATGGCTACACCTTC. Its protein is CASSPETHYGYTF.

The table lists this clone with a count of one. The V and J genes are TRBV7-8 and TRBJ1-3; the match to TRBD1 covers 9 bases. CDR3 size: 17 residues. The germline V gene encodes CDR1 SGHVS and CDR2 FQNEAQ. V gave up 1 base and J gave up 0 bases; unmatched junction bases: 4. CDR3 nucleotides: TGTGCCAGCAGCTTAGTTACAGGGGGCAGCTCTGGAAACACCATATATTTT. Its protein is CASSLVTGGSSGNTIYF.

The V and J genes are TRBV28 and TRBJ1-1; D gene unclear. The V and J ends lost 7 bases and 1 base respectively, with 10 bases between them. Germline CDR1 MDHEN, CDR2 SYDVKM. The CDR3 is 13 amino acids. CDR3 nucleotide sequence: TGTGCCAGCATGGTAACCGGGAACACTGAAGCTTTCTTT. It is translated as CASMVTGNTEAFF.

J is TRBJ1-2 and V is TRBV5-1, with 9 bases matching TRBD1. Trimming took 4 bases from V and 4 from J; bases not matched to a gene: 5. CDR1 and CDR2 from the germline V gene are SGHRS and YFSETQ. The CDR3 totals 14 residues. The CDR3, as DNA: TGCGCCAGCAGCCCGGGACAGGGAGGCTATGGCTACACCTTC. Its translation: CASSPGQGGYGYTF.

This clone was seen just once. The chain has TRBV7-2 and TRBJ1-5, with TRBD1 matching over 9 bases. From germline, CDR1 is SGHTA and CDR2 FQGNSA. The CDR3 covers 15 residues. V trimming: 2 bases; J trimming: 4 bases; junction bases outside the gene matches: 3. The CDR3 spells CASSLIDRGNQPQHF. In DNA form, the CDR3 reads TGTGCCAGCAGCTTAATTGACAGGGGGAATCAGCCCCAGCATTTT.

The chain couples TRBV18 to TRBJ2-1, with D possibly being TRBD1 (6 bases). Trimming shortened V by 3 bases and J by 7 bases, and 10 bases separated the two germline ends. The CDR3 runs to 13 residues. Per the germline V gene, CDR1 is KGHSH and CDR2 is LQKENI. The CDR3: CASSPAGENEQFF. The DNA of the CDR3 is TGTGCCAGCTCACCGGCAGGGGAAAATGAGCAGTTCTTC.

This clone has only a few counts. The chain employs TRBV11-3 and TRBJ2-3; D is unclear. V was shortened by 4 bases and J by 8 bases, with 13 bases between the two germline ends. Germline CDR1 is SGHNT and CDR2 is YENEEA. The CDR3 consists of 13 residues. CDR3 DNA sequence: TGTGCCAGCAGCTCCCCCCCCAGTCCTACGCAGTATTTT. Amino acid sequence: CASSSPPSPTQYF.

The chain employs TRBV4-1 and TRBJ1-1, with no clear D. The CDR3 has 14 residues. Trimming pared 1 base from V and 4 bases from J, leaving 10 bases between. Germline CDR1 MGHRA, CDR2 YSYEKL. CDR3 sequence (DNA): TGCGCCAGCAGCCAAGCGGGAATCGGCACTGAAGCTTTCTTT. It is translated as CASSQAGIGTEAFF.

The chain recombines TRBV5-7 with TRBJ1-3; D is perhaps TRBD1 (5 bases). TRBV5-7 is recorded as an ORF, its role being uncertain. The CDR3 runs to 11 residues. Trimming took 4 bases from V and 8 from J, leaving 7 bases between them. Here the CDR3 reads CASSPGYTIYF. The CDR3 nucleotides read TGTGCCAGCAGCCCAGGGTACACCATATATTTT.

For the CDR3, the DNA is TGTGCCAGCAGCCTGAGAGGGATAAGCTATGGCTACACCTTC. Translated, it gives CASSLRGISYGYTF. The V gene is TRBV5-6, the J gene TRBJ1-2; the D is unclear. This CDR3 has 14 residues. Germline assignment: CDR1 SGHDT and CDR2 YYEEEE. The V end lost 4 bases, the J end lost 4 bases, and 14 bases lay between the germline ends.

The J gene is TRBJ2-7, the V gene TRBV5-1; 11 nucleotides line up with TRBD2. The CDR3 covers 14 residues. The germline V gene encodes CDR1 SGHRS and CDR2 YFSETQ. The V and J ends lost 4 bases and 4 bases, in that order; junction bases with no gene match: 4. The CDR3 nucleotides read TGCGCCAGCAGCCAGGGACTAGCGGTTTACGAGCAGTACTTC. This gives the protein CASSQGLAVYEQYF.

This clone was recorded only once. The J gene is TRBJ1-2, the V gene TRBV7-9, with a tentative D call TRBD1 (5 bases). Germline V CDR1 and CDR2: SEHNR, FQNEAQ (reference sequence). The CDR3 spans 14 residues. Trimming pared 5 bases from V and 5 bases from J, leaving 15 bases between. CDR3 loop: CASSTETAPYGYTF. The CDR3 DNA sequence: TGTGCCAGCAGCACGGAGACAGCCCCTTATGGCTACACCTTC.

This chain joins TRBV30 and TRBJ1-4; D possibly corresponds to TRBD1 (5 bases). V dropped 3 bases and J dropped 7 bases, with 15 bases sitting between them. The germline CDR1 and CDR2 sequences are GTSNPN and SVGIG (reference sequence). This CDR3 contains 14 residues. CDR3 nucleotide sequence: TGTGCCTGGAGCTCAACAGGTTGGGGTGAAAAACTGTTTTTT. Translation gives CAWSSTGWGEKLFF. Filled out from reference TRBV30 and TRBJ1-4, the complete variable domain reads SQTIHQWPATLVQPVGSPLSLECTVEGTSNPNLYWYRQAAGRGLQLLFYSVGIGQISSEVPQNLSASRPQDRQFILSSKKLLLSDSGFYLCAWSSTGWGEKLFFGSGTQLSVL.

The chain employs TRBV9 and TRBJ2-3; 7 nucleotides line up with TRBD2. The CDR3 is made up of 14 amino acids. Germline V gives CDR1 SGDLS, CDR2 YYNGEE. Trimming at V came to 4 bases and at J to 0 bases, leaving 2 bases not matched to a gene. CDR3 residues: CASSSGISTDTQYF. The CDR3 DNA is TGTGCCAGCAGCAGCGGGATAAGCACAGATACGCAGTATTTT.

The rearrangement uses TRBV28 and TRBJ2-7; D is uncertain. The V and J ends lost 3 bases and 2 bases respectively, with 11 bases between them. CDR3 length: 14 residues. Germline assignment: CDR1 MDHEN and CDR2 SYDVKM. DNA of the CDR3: TGTGCCAGCAGTTTGTACACCGCCACCTACGAGCAGTACTTC. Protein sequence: CASSLYTATYEQYF.

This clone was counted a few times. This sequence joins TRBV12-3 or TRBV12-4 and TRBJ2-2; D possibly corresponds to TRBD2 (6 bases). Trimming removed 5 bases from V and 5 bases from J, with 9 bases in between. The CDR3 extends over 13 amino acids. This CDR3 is CASSPLATGELFF. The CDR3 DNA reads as TGTGCCAGCAGTCCGCTAGCGACCGGGGAGCTGTTTTTT.

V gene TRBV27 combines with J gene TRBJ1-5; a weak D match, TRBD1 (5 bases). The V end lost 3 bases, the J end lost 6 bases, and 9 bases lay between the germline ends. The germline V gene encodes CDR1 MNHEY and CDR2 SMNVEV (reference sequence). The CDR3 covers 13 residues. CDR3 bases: TGTGCCAGCAGTTTTCAGGGAGGTCAGCCCCAGCATTTT. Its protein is CASSFQGGQPQHF.

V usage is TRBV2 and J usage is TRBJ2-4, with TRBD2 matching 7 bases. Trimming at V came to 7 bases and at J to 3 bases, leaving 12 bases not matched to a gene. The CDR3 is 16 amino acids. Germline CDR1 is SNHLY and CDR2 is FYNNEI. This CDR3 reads CASTKASGLIKNIQYF. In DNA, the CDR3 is TGTGCCAGCACCAAAGCTAGCGGCCTAATCAAAAACATTCAGTACTTC.

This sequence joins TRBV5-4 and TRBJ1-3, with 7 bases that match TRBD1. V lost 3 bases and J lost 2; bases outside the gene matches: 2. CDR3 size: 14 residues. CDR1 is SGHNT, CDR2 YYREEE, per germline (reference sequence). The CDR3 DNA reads TGTGCCAGCAGCTCCGGGACAGCTGGAAACACCATATATTTT. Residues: CASSSGTAGNTIYF.

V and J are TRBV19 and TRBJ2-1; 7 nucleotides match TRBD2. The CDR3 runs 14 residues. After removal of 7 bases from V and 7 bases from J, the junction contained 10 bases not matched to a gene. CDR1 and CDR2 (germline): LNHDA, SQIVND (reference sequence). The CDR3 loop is CASTPRGRRNEQFF. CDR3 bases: TGTGCCAGTACCCCGCGGGGGAGAAGGAATGAGCAGTTCTTC. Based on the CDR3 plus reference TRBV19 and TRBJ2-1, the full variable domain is DGGITQSPKYLFRKEGQNVTLSCEQNLNHDAMYWYRQDPGQGLRLIYYSQIVNDFQKGDIAEGYSVSREKKESFPLTVTSAQKNPTAFYLCASTPRGRRNEQFFGPGTRLTVL.

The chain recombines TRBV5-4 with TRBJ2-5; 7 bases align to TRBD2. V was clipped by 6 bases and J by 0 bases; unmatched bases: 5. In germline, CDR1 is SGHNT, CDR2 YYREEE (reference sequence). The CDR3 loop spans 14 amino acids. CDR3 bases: TGTGCCAGCACCCTGGGGGGGTACCAAGAGACCCAGTACTTC. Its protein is CASTLGGYQETQYF.

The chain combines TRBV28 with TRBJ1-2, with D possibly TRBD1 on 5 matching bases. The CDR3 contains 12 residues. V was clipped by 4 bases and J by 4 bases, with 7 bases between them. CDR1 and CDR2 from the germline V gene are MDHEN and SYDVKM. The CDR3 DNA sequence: TGTGCCAGCAGTTCTGGGGCCTATGGCTACACCTTC. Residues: CASSSGAYGYTF.

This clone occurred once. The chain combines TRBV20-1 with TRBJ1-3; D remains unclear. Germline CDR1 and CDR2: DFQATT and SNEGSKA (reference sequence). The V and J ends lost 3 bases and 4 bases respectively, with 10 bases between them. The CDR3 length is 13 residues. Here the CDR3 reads CSASAGTGNTIYF. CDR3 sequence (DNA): TGCAGTGCTAGTGCAGGAACAGGAAACACCATATATTTT.

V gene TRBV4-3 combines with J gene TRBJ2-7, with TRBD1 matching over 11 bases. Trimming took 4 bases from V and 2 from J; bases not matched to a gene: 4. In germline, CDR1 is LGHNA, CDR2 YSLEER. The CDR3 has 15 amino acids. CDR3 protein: CASSPTGQGAYEQYF. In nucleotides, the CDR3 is TGCGCCAGCAGCCCAACGGGACAGGGGGCCTACGAGCAGTACTTC.

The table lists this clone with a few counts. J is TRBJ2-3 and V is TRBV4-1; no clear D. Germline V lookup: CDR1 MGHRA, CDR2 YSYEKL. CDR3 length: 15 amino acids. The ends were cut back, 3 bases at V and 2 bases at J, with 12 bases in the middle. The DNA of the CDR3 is TGCGCCAGCAGCCAGATTGATGCACACACAGATACGCAGTATTTT. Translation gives CASSQIDAHTDTQYF.